Below, one T cell receptor (beta chain) is given with its context. This clonotype is judged medium-sized (0.01 to 0.1%). Its antigen has not been determined. Per-base quality was not reported, and no clone a single base away is much larger than it. V was cut back by 1 base and J by 10 bases, leaving a gap of 15 bases between them. The CDR3 runs 14 residues from the cysteine to the phenylalanine. The read is trimmed to its CDR3 DNA, 42 bases read in frame from base 1. The germline V gene yields SGHAT for CDR1 and FQNNGV for CDR2. Libraries were built with multiplex PCR. The sequencer listed for this sample is 454 GS FLX. Semiquantitative ARM-PCR was used to amplify the TCR alpha and beta CDR3 regions from mRNA. In ARM-PCR, tagged nested gene-specific primers were used first, and communal superprimers then performed exponential amplification. Nested primers were removed by exonuclease before the second amplification round on first-round PCR products. Amplicons were sequenced on the 454 platform, which allows rapid sequencing of millions of DNA fragments without cloning bias. An effective read was defined as a read mappable to both V and J germline segments. The paper's data handling went like this. IRmap, which uses pyromap, a Smith-Waterman modification adapted to 454 sequencing errors, was used to assign reads to germline V, D and J segments. To filter D-beta assignments, cutoffs were set at the 99th percentile of the alignment scores obtained from simulated random sequences. The CDR3 was taken to be the amino acids lying between the conserved V-segment Y[YFLI]C motif and the J-segment [FW]GXGT motif. Repertoire diversity was estimated with a compound Poisson process model previously applied to large-scale EST data. A cross-contamination detection procedure was applied to argue against sample contamination as the source of shared CDR3s. The public reads were reprocessed in TCRdb via fastp at Q25 and MiXCR, keeping in-frame beta chains. For every CDR3 protein sequence, its rows merge into one entry that carries the most common genes and DNA. TCRdb, rather than the study authors, made the V and J calls. Present in this sample are under 6,500 distinct CDR3 sequences, roughly 69% of which were seen just once. The biggest ten clones account for 57% of the sample.

This sample is part of a study of relationships among human T cell subsets (TCRdb year 2010). Regarding the research as a whole: Sequencing was performed on eight distinct blood T cell populations: pan T, CD8 cytotoxic, regulatory, Th1, Th2, naive plus transitional, activated and memory cells.

Overall study outcomes, separate from this receptor: While more than 60% of CD8+ cytotoxic sequences came from clones with more than 100 reads, the regulatory and Th2 subsets had few clones of that kind. The substantial sharing of CDR3s among Th1, Th2 and regulatory T cells was interpreted as suggesting that cell fate choices are stochastic. V, D and J usage, CDR3 length and N-nucleotide additions showed no statistically significant differences among the seven subsets. A CD4+CD8+ double-positive population could not be excluded by the bead-based sorting.

To isolate CD8+ cytotoxic T cells, anti-CD4 multisort beads were first used for negative selection, and anti-CD8 beads were then used for positive selection. To isolate the T cell subsets, Miltenyi superparamagnetic beads coated with subset-specific monoclonal antibodies were used. Peripheral blood was used as the source from which all T cell populations were isolated. Whole blood was subjected to Ficoll separation to obtain mononuclear cells, from which monocytes were subsequently depleted using anti-CD14 microbeads. The isolated cell populations were resuspended in RNAprotect reagent immediately.

The chain uses TRBV11-2 and TRBJ2-3; TRBD1 is possibly the D segment (5 matching bases). The source material was CD8+ T cells sorted from blood. The source of this sequence is a man aged 40-49 years in good health. The CDR3 corresponds to CASSLGSRTRAQYF. The DNA is as follows: TGTGCCAGCAGCTTAGGTTCGCGGACAAGGGCGCAGTATTTT.